The rows below give T cell receptor beta chains drawn from one sample of a study of blood T cells in healthy people across ages. Each CDR3 protein gets one entry after TCRdb re-called the 5' RACE reads with MiXCR. The repertoire consists of about 1 million distinct CDR3 sequences, with around 45% occurring once and the leading ten covering approximately 20%. Source material: blood. These receptors were collected from a woman aged 55-70 years in good health. Each CDR3 is given with its conserved first and last residue. The D gene is left open where the match is weak. Size is omitted from some rows. Given values are once, few, many or a class for expanded clones.

v_call	clone_size	j_call	d_call	cdr3_nt	cdr3_aa
TRBV12-3/TRBV12-4	-	TRBJ2-1	TRBD2	TGTGCCAGCAGTTTAACGGGACTAGCGATATACAATGAGCAGTTCTTC	CASSLTGLAIYNEQFF
TRBV20-1	-	TRBJ1-4	-	TGCAGTGCTAGACCCCTAGCGCGACGGTCCGAGGGAAAACTGTTTTTT	CSARPLARRSEGKLFF
TRBV12-3/TRBV12-4	-	TRBJ1-6	TRBD1	TGTGCCAGCAGTCCCGGGACAGGGGTTGCACCCCTCCACTTT	CASSPGTGVAPLHF
TRBV4-1	-	TRBJ1-5	-	TGCGCCAGCAGCCAAGTACAGGGCCAAAATCAGCCCCAGCATTTT	CASSQVQGQNQPQHF
TRBV9	-	TRBJ2-5	-	TGTGCCAGCAGCCCCAGACAGGAGCCTAGGAATGAGCAGTACTTC	CASSPRQEPRNEQYF
TRBV2	few	TRBJ2-3	-	TGTGCCAGCAGTGAAGGTTACGGAGATACGCAGTATTTT	CASSEGYGDTQYF
TRBV7-9	-	TRBJ2-3	-	TGTGCCAGCAGCCGACCAGCAAAGGAGGCCCCCGCAGATACGCAGTATTTT	CASSRPAKEAPADTQYF
TRBV20-1	-	TRBJ1-1	-	TGCAGTGCTAGAGATCCTACAAAGCGGGGCACTGAAGCTTTCTTT	CSARDPTKRGTEAFF
TRBV28	-	TRBJ2-7	TRBD2	TGTGCCATCTGCGGGACTAGCGGGACCAGAGGTAGAGGCTACAAGCAGTACTTC	CAICGTSGTRGRGYKQYF
TRBV29-1	-	TRBJ1-2	TRBD1	TGCAGCGTCGACCAGACGACAGGGGCAATCTATGGCTACACCTTC	CSVDQTTGAIYGYTF
TRBV12-3/TRBV12-4	-	TRBJ2-3	TRBD2	TGTGCCAGCAGTTTTTATCCCTCCTCGGGACTAGCGGGAGGAAAAGGAGCAGATACGCAGTATTTT	CASSFYPSSGLAGGKGADTQYF
TRBV4-1	few	TRBJ2-7	-	TGCGCCAGCAGCCCCCAGCCCCCCGAAACAGGGTACAATGAGCAGTACTTC	CASSPQPPETGYNEQYF
TRBV20-1	-	TRBJ2-2	-	TGCAGTGCTAGGGGGGATTCGTGGACCGGGGAGCTGTTTTTT	CSARGDSWTGELFF
TRBV4-3	-	TRBJ2-7	TRBD2	TGCGCCAGCAGCCAAGAGCCCGGGACTAGCGGGGGATACAATGAGCAGTACTTC	CASSQEPGTSGGYNEQYF
TRBV5-1	few	TRBJ1-3	-	TGCGCCAGCAGCTTGAAAGGATCTGGAAACACCATATATTTT	CASSLKGSGNTIYF
TRBV3-1	-	TRBJ2-7	-	TGTGCCAGCAGCCAAGATCTGGGCTCCCGGGGGCGTAGGTCCTACAATGAGCAGTACTTC	CASSQDLGSRGRRSYNEQYF
TRBV29-1	-	TRBJ2-7	TRBD2	TGCAGCGTAAGCCCGGGACTAAGCTACGAGCAGTACTTC	CSVSPGLSYEQYF
TRBV20-1	few	TRBJ1-1	-	TGCAGTGCTAGTCAGGGGAGGACTGAAGCTTTCTTT	CSASQGRTEAFF
TRBV20-1	-	TRBJ2-7	TRBD2	TGCAGTGGGTCTCGCGGGAGGGCCGGGTCCTACGAGCAGTACTTC	CSGSRGRAGSYEQYF
TRBV27	-	TRBJ1-1	-	TGTGCCAGCAGTTTTGTTGGAAGGGAGACTTTCTTT	CASSFVGRETFF
TRBV2	-	TRBJ2-2	-	TGTGCCAGCAGTGAACGGTCGACCGGGGAGCTGTTTTTT	CASSERSTGELFF
TRBV5-4	few	TRBJ2-1	-	TGTGCCAGCAGCCCCACTGCAGGGAATGAGCAGTTCTTC	CASSPTAGNEQFF
TRBV27	-	TRBJ1-4	-	TGTGCCAGCAGCCCTAGGGGCGCGGCAACTAATGAAAAACTGTTTTTT	CASSPRGAATNEKLFF
TRBV20-1	-	TRBJ2-3	TRBD1	TGCAGTGCTAGTTTCCGGGGGCGGACAGGGGTTTTAAGCACAGATACGCAGTATTTT	CSASFRGRTGVLSTDTQYF